A single sample is the source of the 16 T cell receptor beta chains below, sequenced in a study of shared clonotypes between healthy human individuals. The protocol was immunoSEQ multiplex PCR, while the TCRdb copy is restricted to in-frame clones and leaves out a portion. The data show roughly 450,000 clones, with approximately 79% seen just once and 13% held by the top ten. Sequenced: PBMCs. The receptors were sampled from a woman between 40 and 50 years old in good health. Some clones in this sample may be carry-over from other donors' samples.

In its sample, this clone was seen once. The chain recombines TRBV5-1 with TRBJ1-3; D gene ambiguous. Germline assignment: CDR1 SGHRS and CDR2 YFSETQ. V gave up 4 bases and J gave up 0 bases, with 14 bases separating them. This CDR3 region has 16 residues. The CDR3 sequence: CASSESGPSSGNTIYF. DNA of the CDR3: TGCGCCAGCAGCGAATCAGGACCAAGCTCTGGAAACACCATATATTTT.

This chain connects TRBV5-8 to TRBJ2-3; maybe TRBD2 (5 bases). Germline V gene lookup returns CDR1 SGHTS and CDR2 YDEGEE. Trimming shortened V by 2 bases and J by 3 bases, and 7 bases separated the two germline ends. CDR3 size: 13 residues. The CDR3 bases are TGTGCCAGCAGCTTCGAGGGAACAGATACGCAGTATTTT. The encoded protein is CASSFEGTDTQYF.

The chain recombines TRBV11-2 with TRBJ2-2; unclear D gene. Deletions cut 5 bases from V and 2 bases from J, with 15 bases between. CDR3 size: 16 residues. The germline V gene has CDR1 SGHAT and CDR2 FQNNGV. CDR3: CASSIEPGSNTGELFF. The CDR3 DNA reads as TGTGCCAGCAGCATTGAACCCGGGTCAAACACCGGGGAGCTGTTTTTT.

CDR3 in DNA: TGTGCCAGCAGCCAAGATACGCTACAGGGAAATGAAAAACTGTTTTTT. Its protein is CASSQDTLQGNEKLFF. The chain joins TRBV14 to TRBJ1-4, with D possibly matching TRBD1 (6 bases). The V end was cut by 0 bases, the J end by 5 bases, with 13 bases between. Germline V lookup: CDR1 SGHDN, CDR2 FVKESK. This CDR3 contains 16 residues.

This CDR3 is CASTKRESTDTQYF. DNA of the CDR3: TGTGCCAGCACCAAGCGGGAGAGCACAGATACGCAGTATTTT. V is TRBV28 and J is TRBJ2-3; 8 nucleotides line up with TRBD2. This CDR3 region has 14 residues. Germline CDR1 reads MDHEN; CDR2 reads SYDVKM. V was pared by 7 bases and J by 0 bases, with 3 bases of the junction left unmatched.

This rearrangement joins TRBV2 to TRBJ2-1, with TRBD2 matching over 7 bases. The ends lost 7 bases at V and 5 bases at J; junction bases unmatched: 5. This CDR3 has 13 amino acids. Germline V gives CDR1 SNHLY, CDR2 FYNNEI. CDR3 sequence (DNA): TGTGCCAGCACGGGGGACTACAACAATGAGCAGTTCTTC. This encodes CASTGDYNNEQFF.

The rearrangement links TRBV7-2 to TRBJ2-7, with 9 positions matching TRBD2. Germline V gives CDR1 SGHTA, CDR2 FQGNSA. CDR3 length: 14 residues. V lost 3 bases, J lost 6 bases, and 6 bases stayed unmatched. The CDR3 DNA sequence: TGTGCCAGCAGCTTTAGCGGGAGCTTTGCCGAGCAGTACTTC. This translates into CASSFSGSFAEQYF.

To note about this clone: In the same sample, other DNA sequences code for this CDR3. This chain uses TRBV28 with TRBJ2-1; D remains unclear. Trimming cost V 3 bases and J 3 bases, with 3 bases left between them. Germline-derived CDR1 and CDR2 are MDHEN and SYDVKM. This CDR3 is built from 12 residues. DNA of the CDR3: TGTGCCAGCAGTTTGAACTACAATGAGCAGTTCTTC. Amino acids: CASSLNYNEQFF.

The V call is TRBV5-6, the J call TRBJ2-5, with a weak D call TRBD2 (6 bases). This CDR3 region has 15 residues. V was trimmed by 0 bases and J by 4 bases, leaving 13 bases between them. The germline V gene has CDR1 SGHDT and CDR2 YYEEEE. The CDR3 reads CASSLDAGRRETQYF. The CDR3, as DNA: TGTGCCAGCAGCTTGGATGCAGGGAGGCGAGAGACCCAGTACTTC.

This rearrangement joins TRBV6-1 to TRBJ2-1; 8 bases are shared with TRBD2. V lost 3 bases to trimming and J lost 4 bases; unmatched junction nucleotides: 11. Germline V CDR1 and CDR2: MNHNS, SASEGT. This CDR3 is built from 17 residues. The CDR3 loop reads CASSDLGLANFYNEQFF. The CDR3 coding sequence is TGTGCCAGCAGTGACCTCGGACTAGCAAATTTTTACAATGAGCAGTTCTTC.

About this clone: This same CDR3 is encoded by further DNA sequences in the sample. This rearrangement joins TRBV6-4 to TRBJ2-3; possible D gene TRBD2, 6 bases. Trimming stripped 2 bases from V and 0 bases from J, with 9 bases between. The CDR3 has 15 amino acids. Germline loops: CDR1 MRHNA, CDR2 SNTAGT. This CDR3 is CASSDGSGSTDTQYF. As DNA, the CDR3 is TGTGCCAGCAGTGACGGGAGCGGGAGCACAGATACGCAGTATTTT.

The chain employs TRBV4-1 and TRBJ1-1, with D possibly being TRBD1 (6 bases). V gave up 4 bases and J gave up 4 bases, with 16 bases separating them. CDR3 length: 15 amino acids. CDR1 and CDR2 (germline): MGHRA, YSYEKL. The CDR3 loop reads CASSPTGSRATEAFF. CDR3 sequence (DNA): TGCGCCAGCAGCCCCACAGGGAGTCGTGCCACTGAAGCTTTCTTT.

By share, this clone ranks as medium-sized. This chain connects TRBV6-6 to TRBJ1-2; weak D call: TRBD1 (5 bases). CDR3 length equals 11 residues. V was shortened by 9 bases and J by 7 bases, with 12 bases between the two germline ends. The V gene's germline CDR1 is MNHNY and CDR2 SVGAGI (reference sequence). The chain's CDR3 is CASTGGAGYTF. The CDR3 DNA is TGTGCCAGTACGGGGGGAGCTGGCTACACCTTC.

The V and J genes are TRBV4-2 and TRBJ2-1; no clear D. The CDR3 totals 16 residues. CDR1 LGHNA and CDR2 YNFKEQ come from the germline V gene. V was pared by 0 bases and J by 2 bases, with 11 bases between. The CDR3 region has the DNA TGTGCCAGCAGCCAAGATGCGAGAGGCCCCTACAATGAGCAGTTCTTC. It codes for CASSQDARGPYNEQFF.

J is TRBJ2-3 and V is TRBV7-9; TRBD2 agrees at 8 bases. The CDR3 totals 15 residues. The V segment lost 5 bases and the J segment 4 bases; nucleotides outside the gene matches: 8. Germline V gene sequence: CDR1 SEHNR, CDR2 FQNEAQ (reference sequence). DNA for the CDR3: TGTGCCAGCAGCCCGGGACTAGGAGGGGCAGATACGCAGTATTTT. Encoded protein: CASSPGLGGADTQYF.

The V and J genes are TRBV29-1 and TRBJ2-7, with D tentatively TRBD1 (7 bases). Trimming stripped 3 bases from V and 1 base from J, with 13 bases between. CDR1 and CDR2 from the germline V gene are SQVTM and ANQGSEA. CDR3 length equals 14 residues. The CDR3 region is CSVDKTGTSYEQYF. Written as DNA, the CDR3 is TGCAGCGTTGATAAGACAGGGACTTCCTACGAGCAGTACTTC.